The clone carrying this T cell receptor (beta chain) turned up a few times. Its antigen is unidentified. These data are taken from a study of T cells in Graves' hyperthyroidism and ophthalmopathy. Overall study findings and caveats: Ophthalmopathy was distinguished from stable hyperthyroidism by 13 V-J signatures.

V lost 5 bases and J 5 bases, leaving 16 bases between the germline ends. The CDR3 extends over 15 amino acids. Patients affected by ophthalmopathy presented a Clinical Activity Score of at least 3, a NOSPECS grade of at least 4, and disease duration below 3 months. Together with thyroid ultrasound, orbital computed tomography, serum thyroxine and TRAb, clinical symptoms were used for diagnoses. Amplified TCR beta CDR3 regions derived from RNA transcripts. A first-round RT-PCR of the TCR CDR3 used the HTBI primer set. In TCRdb, the multiplex PCR reads were re-called with MiXCR into one record per CDR3 protein. The table records under 250,000 distinct CDR3 sequences, around 24% of them present only once.

The TCR originated in a woman aged 40 to 55 with Graves' ophthalmopathy. The V and J genes are TRBV12-3 or TRBV12-4 and TRBJ1-5; D possibly corresponds to TRBD1 (5 bases). Sequenced input: blood. CDR3 loop: CASSRYDGADQPQHF. As DNA, the CDR3 is TGTGCCAGCAGTAGATACGACGGGGCAGATCAGCCCCAGCATTTT.